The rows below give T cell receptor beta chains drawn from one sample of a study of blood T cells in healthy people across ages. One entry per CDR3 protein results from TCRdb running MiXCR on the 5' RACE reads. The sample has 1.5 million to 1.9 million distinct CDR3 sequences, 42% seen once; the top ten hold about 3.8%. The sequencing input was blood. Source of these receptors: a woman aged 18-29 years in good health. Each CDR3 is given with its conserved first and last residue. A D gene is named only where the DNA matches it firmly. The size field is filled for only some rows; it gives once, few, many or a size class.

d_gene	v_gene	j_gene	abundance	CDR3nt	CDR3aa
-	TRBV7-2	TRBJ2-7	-	TGTGCCAGCAGCTTAGGGCAGGTGAACTACGAGCAGTACTTC	CASSLGQVNYEQYF
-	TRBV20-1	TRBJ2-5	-	TGCAGTGCTAGAGACGAAAACGCCCGGCGGATAGCGGATAGGTATGAGCAGTACTTC	CSARDENARRIADRYEQYF
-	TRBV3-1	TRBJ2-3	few	TGTGCCAGCAGCCAAGCCACAGGGATCACAGATACGCAGTATTTT	CASSQATGITDTQYF
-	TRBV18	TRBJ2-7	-	TGTGCCAGCCCACAGGGACCGCAGGGAGGGGAGCAGTACTTC	CASPQGPQGGEQYF
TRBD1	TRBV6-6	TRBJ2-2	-	TGTGCCAGCAGTCAAGGGACAGGCTTATCCACCGGGGAGCTGTTTTTT	CASSQGTGLSTGELFF
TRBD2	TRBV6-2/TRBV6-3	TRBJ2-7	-	TGTGCCAGCAGTTACAGGACTAGAGCCTACAATGAGCAGTACTTC	CASSYRTRAYNEQYF
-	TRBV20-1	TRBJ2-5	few	TGCAGTGCTAGGCCCGGGTCCTCCTACAATGAGCAGTACTTC	CSARPGSSYNEQYF
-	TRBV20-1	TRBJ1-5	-	TGCAGTGCTAGAGATCGGGTAGCGGGAGAACAGCCCCAGCATTTT	CSARDRVAGEQPQHF
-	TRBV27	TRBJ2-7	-	TGTGCCAGCAGCCCTCTGCCAGGATGGGTCGAGCAGTACTTC	CASSPLPGWVEQYF
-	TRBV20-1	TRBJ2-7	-	TGCAGTGCTAGAGTTGAGGGGCTCTACGAGCAGTACTTC	CSARVEGLYEQYF
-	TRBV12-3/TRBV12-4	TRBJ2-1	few	TGTGCCAGCAGCCTAAGACGAGGGACCTACAATGAGCAGTTCTTC	CASSLRRGTYNEQFF
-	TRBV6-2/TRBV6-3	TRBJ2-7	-	TGTGCCAGCAGCTCAATGGACAGCCAATACTCCTACGAGCAGTACTTC	CASSSMDSQYSYEQYF
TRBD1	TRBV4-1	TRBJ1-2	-	TGCGCCAGCCGGAAAACAGGGGCCCTTGGCTACACCTTC	CASRKTGALGYTF
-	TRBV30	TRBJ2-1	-	TGTGCCTGGAGTGTACGGTTCGGAGAGCAGTTCTTC	CAWSVRFGEQFF
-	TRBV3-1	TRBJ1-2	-	TGTGCCAGCAGCCAAGAGTTAAAGGAAAGGAACTATGGCTACACCTTC	CASSQELKERNYGYTF